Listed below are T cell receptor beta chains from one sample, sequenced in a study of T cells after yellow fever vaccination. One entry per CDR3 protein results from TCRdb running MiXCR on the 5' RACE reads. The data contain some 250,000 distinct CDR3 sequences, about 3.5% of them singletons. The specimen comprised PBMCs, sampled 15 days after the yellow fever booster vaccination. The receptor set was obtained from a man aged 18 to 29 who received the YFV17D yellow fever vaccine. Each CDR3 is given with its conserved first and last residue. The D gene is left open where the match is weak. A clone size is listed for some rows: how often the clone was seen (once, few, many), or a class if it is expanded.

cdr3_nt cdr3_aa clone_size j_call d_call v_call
TGTGCCAGCAGCTTTCAGGGCCACGAGCAGTACTTC CASSFQGHEQYF many TRBJ2-7 . TRBV7-9
TGTGCCAGCGCGCGCTTCGTCTCCTACGAGCAGTACTTC CASARFVSYEQYF many TRBJ2-7 . TRBV7-2
TGCGCCAGCAGCCAAAGGCTCGCTGAAGTCCTGACTTTC CASSQRLAEVLTF many TRBJ2-6 . TRBV4-3
TGTGCCAGCAGCTTAGTAACCAGGGGGTACACTGAAGCTTTCTTT CASSLVTRGYTEAFF many TRBJ1-1 TRBD1 TRBV7-9
TGTGCCAGCAGCTTACAGTGGACCTATTCACCCCTCCACTTT CASSLQWTYSPLHF many TRBJ1-6 . TRBV7-2
TGCGCCAGCGCCCCGGGACAGGGAACAGATACGCAGTATTTT CASAPGQGTDTQYF many TRBJ2-3 TRBD1 TRBV5-1
TGTGCCAGCAGCTCCGGCAGGGGCCGGGGAAACACCATATATTTT CASSSGRGRGNTIYF many TRBJ1-3 . TRBV5-6
TGTGCCAGCAGTTACTCAGGGCCAGATACGCAGTATTTT CASSYSGPDTQYF many TRBJ2-3 . TRBV6-5
TGCGCCAGCAGCTTCTGGGGGTTGAACACTGAAGCTTTCTTT CASSFWGLNTEAFF many TRBJ1-1 . TRBV5-1
TGTGCCATTAACTACCACCACCCAGAGACCCAGTACTTC CAINYHHPETQYF many TRBJ2-5 . TRBV3-1
TGTGCCAGCAGCCTCGAGGGGCCGGGTAATTCACCCCTCCACTTT CASSLEGPGNSPLHF many TRBJ1-6 . TRBV7-6
TGTGCCAGCAGCCTCGGGACAGGGTATGCAGATACGCAGTCTTTT CASSLGTGYADTQSF . TRBJ2-3 TRBD1 TRBV7-8
TGTGCCAGCAGCCTTGTCGCAGGGGCGAGTGCAGCCACCGGGGAGCTGTTTTTT CASSLVAGASAATGELFF many TRBJ2-2 . TRBV7-9
TGCAGCGTTGAAGACGGACGGGGGGGGACCGGGGAGCTGTTTTTT CSVEDGRGGTGELFF many TRBJ2-2 TRBD2 TRBV29-1
TGTGCCAGCAGCCAAGGGGACAGGGGTCGAGGCTACACCTTC CASSQGDRGRGYTF many TRBJ1-2 TRBD1 TRBV4-2
TGCGCCAGCAGCGAACGGGCCCCTAGCGGGGGCACCGGGGAGCTGTTTTTT CASSERAPSGGTGELFF many TRBJ2-2 TRBD2 TRBV5-1
TGTGCCATCAGTGGTATAGGAGCGGCTAGCACAGATACGCAGTATTTT CAISGIGAASTDTQYF many TRBJ2-3 . TRBV10-3
TGTGCCAGCTCACCGGGGCTCCGCTATGGCTACACCTTC CASSPGLRYGYTF many TRBJ1-2 . TRBV18
TGCGCCAGCAGCCAAGGACAGGGACTTCTCCTTTTT CASSQGQGLLLF many TRBJ1-4 TRBD1 TRBV4-1
TGCGCCAGCAGCCAAGGCCACAGGGACGTTAGGGAAAAACTGTTTTTT CASSQGHRDVREKLFF many TRBJ1-4 . TRBV4-3
TGTGCCACGAGGGGAGATGAAGATACGCAGTATTTT CATRGDEDTQYF many TRBJ2-3 . TRBV7-2
TGTGCCAGCAGCGGCTCGGGACCAACAGCGGATACGCAGTATTTT CASSGSGPTADTQYF many TRBJ2-3 . TRBV9
TGTGCCATGAAAAGACAGGTTGAAGCTTTCTTT CAMKRQVEAFF . TRBJ1-1 . TRBV30
TGCAGTGCTAGAGATCCGGCGGGGGCGAACACCGGGGAGCTGTTTTTT CSARDPAGANTGELFF many TRBJ2-2 TRBD2 TRBV20-1
TGTGCCAGCAGCTTATATCTCTCTGGGGCCAACGTCCTGACTTTC CASSLYLSGANVLTF many TRBJ2-6 . TRBV7-2
TGCAGTGCTAGGACACGGGACAACTATGGCTACACCTTC CSARTRDNYGYTF many TRBJ1-2 . TRBV20-1
TGCAGCGTGGGGGACGTTAATCAGCCCCAGCATTTT CSVGDVNQPQHF . TRBJ1-5 . TRBV29-1
TGCGCCAGCAGCCACCGGGGGATTGGACAGACCCAGTACTTC CASSHRGIGQTQYF many TRBJ2-5 . TRBV4-1
TGTGCCAGCAGCTTAGGGATAGGGCTAGCCGACACAGATACGCAGTATTTT CASSLGIGLADTDTQYF many TRBJ2-3 . TRBV7-2
TGTGCCATCAGTGACAGGGTGAACACTGAAGCTTTCTTT CAISDRVNTEAFF many TRBJ1-1 . TRBV10-3
TGTGCCAGCAGCGCTCCGACAGGTGGTACACTTACTGAAGCTTTCTTT CASSAPTGGTLTEAFF many TRBJ1-1 . TRBV9
TGTGCCAGTCAGATACAAACAGGGTCGAACACTGAAGCTTTCTTT CASQIQTGSNTEAFF many TRBJ1-1 . TRBV5-4
TGTGCCTGGAGTCTGGGACTAGCGGGGGGATTGGATACGCAGTATTTT CAWSLGLAGGLDTQYF many TRBJ2-3 TRBD2 TRBV30